The 28 T cell receptor beta chains given below trace back to one sample, sequenced in a study of T-cell memory formation after mild COVID-19. MiXCR was run by TCRdb on the 5' RACE reads, yielding one entry per CDR3 protein. The table records hundreds of thousands of distinct CDR3 sequences, about 20% of them present only once. Sequenced: PBMCs or a T cell subset sorted from them (not recorded which). The receptors originated from an adult woman who had mild COVID-19 (a few samples of this study predate the infection). Cell type and time point are not known.

The gene calls are TRBV5-4 and TRBJ2-1; the match to TRBD2 covers 9 bases. This CDR3 spans 17 amino acids. From germline, CDR1 is SGHNT and CDR2 YYREEE (reference sequence). The V segment lost 4 bases and the J segment 9 bases; nucleotides outside the gene matches: 17. Here the CDR3 reads CASSPGAGTSSFGEQFF. In DNA, the CDR3 is TGTGCCAGCAGCCCAGGCGCCGGGACTAGCTCTTTCGGTGAGCAGTTCTTC. Supplemented by reference TRBV5-4 and TRBJ2-1, the full variable domain reads ETGVTQSPTHLIKTRGQQVTLRCSSQSGHNTVSWYQQALGQGPQFIFQYYREEENGRGNFPPRFSGLQFPNYSSELNVNALELDDSALYLCASSPGAGTSSFGEQFFGPGTRLTVL.

This clonotype was seen a few times. The chain joins TRBV6-2 or TRBV6-3 to TRBJ2-1; weak D call: TRBD2 (6 bases). CDR1 MNHEY and CDR2 SVGEGT come from the germline V gene. V lost 3 bases, J lost 8 bases, and 17 bases lay in between. This CDR3 is 15 amino acids long. The CDR3 loop reads CASSYYGTPADEQFF. DNA of the CDR3: TGTGCCAGCAGTTATTACGGGACTCCGGCCGATGAGCAGTTCTTC.

The CDR3 region is CASSWTSGNEQYF. The CDR3 nucleotides are TGTGCCAGCAGTTGGACTAGCGGTAACGAGCAGTACTTC. This rearrangement joins TRBV12-3 or TRBV12-4 to TRBJ2-7; 10 bases are shared with TRBD2. The CDR3 is 13 amino acids. Losses at the gene ends were 4 bases for V and 5 bases for J; bases not matched to a gene: 2.

This clonotype was counted many times. The chain carries TRBV12-3 or TRBV12-4 and TRBJ2-7; D tentatively reads TRBD1 or TRBD2 (6 bases each). This CDR3 has 11 residues. V was cut by 6 bases and J by 4 bases, with 7 bases left in between. This chain's CDR3 is CASRGGYEQYF. The CDR3, as DNA: TGTGCCAGCAGAGGGGGGTACGAGCAGTACTTC.

The table lists this clonotype with a few counts. The rearrangement uses TRBV12-3 or TRBV12-4 and TRBJ2-7; TRBD1 aligns across 7 bases. The CDR3 extends over 15 amino acids. The junction had 10 bases not matched to a gene; V was cut back by 5 bases and J by 3 bases. The CDR3 bases are TGTGCCAGCAGTACCCATCCGGGACAGAGCTACGAGCAGTACTTC. The encoded protein is CASSTHPGQSYEQYF.

This clonotype occurred a few times. The CDR3 is CASSLESFGYTF. Here the CDR3 DNA reads TGTGCCAGCAGTCTCGAGTCTTTTGGCTACACCTTC. The V and J genes are TRBV12-3 or TRBV12-4 and TRBJ1-2; unclear D gene. V gave up 5 bases and J gave up 7 bases, with 11 bases separating them. CDR3 size: 12 residues.

Only a few counts were recorded for this clonotype. The rearrangement joins TRBV5-5 to TRBJ2-1; TRBD1 is a possible D gene (6 bases). Germline loops: CDR1 SGHKS, CDR2 YYEKEE (reference sequence). The V and J ends lost 4 bases and 3 bases respectively, with 14 bases between them. This CDR3 spans 15 amino acids. CDR3 nucleotide sequence: TGTGCCAGCAGCCTTGGTACAGGGCTCTACAATGAGCAGTTCTTC. The encoded protein is CASSLGTGLYNEQFF.

This clonotype was counted a few times. The gene calls are TRBV3-1 and TRBJ2-7; D unclear. Germline V gene data show CDR1 as LGHDT and CDR2 as YNNKEL (reference sequence). The CDR3 runs to 13 residues. The V end lost 2 bases, the J end lost 6 bases, and 11 bases lay between the germline ends. The CDR3 loop reads CASSQLRRAEQYF. CDR3 DNA sequence: TGTGCCAGCAGCCAACTGCGAAGGGCCGAGCAGTACTTC.

This clonotype was seen more than once but under ten times. The V call is TRBV10-2, the J call TRBJ2-1; 7 nucleotides line up with TRBD2. This CDR3 has 17 residues. V lost 5 bases and J lost 7; bases outside the gene matches: 17. Germline values: CDR1 WSHSY, CDR2 SAAADI. CDR3 region: CASSRNGGGSGHNEQFF. CDR3 nucleotide sequence: TGCGCCAGCAGTCGAAATGGGGGGGGGAGCGGTCATAATGAGCAGTTCTTC.

This clonotype occurred a few times. An end of the junction differs from the germline gene, which may be a read error. V gene TRBV18 combines with J gene TRBJ2-7; no firm D call. The CDR3 spans 11 residues. From germline, CDR1 is KGHSH and CDR2 LQKENI. CDR3 loop: CASSPSGYQVF. The CDR3 DNA reads as TGTGCCAGCTCACCATCCGGGTATCAAGTCTTC. The full variable domain, completed using reference TRBV18 and TRBJ2-7, is NAGVMQNPRHLVRRRGQEARLRCSPMKGHSHVYWYRQLPEEGLKFMVYLQKENIIDESGMPKERFSAEFPKEGPSILRIQQVVRGDSAAYFCASSPSGYQVFGPGTRLTVT.

With respect to this clonotype: Compared with germline, one end of the junction differs, possibly owing to a read error. The CDR3 DNA reads as TGCGACAGCAGCCTCCGGTTACTCAGCCGGGACAGGATTACCTACGAGCAGTACTTC. Its translation: CDSSLRLLSRDRITYEQYF. The chain carries TRBV4-3 and TRBJ2-7, with 8 bases lining up with TRBD1. Germline V gene sequence: CDR1 LGHNA, CDR2 YSLEER. The CDR3 contains 19 residues.

The gene calls are TRBV5-1 and TRBJ2-1, with D maybe TRBD2 (6 bases). This CDR3 region has 16 residues. Germline values: CDR1 SGHRS, CDR2 YFSETQ. Between the trimmed V and J ends, which lost 3 bases and 0 bases, there was a span of 13 bases. DNA of the CDR3: TGCGCCAGCAGCTCGCGACTAGTCGGCTCCTACAATGAGCAGTTCTTC. This codes for CASSSRLVGSYNEQFF.

This clonotype has only a few counts. The V call is TRBV29-1, the J call TRBJ2-4; unclear D gene. Germline CDR1 is SQVTM and CDR2 is ANQGSEA. The CDR3 runs 13 residues. Trimming took 5 bases from V and 0 from J, leaving 8 bases between them. Here the CDR3 DNA reads TGCAGCGTTAAACCGATAGCCAAAAACATTCAGTACTTC. Residues: CSVKPIAKNIQYF.

The rearrangement links TRBV20-1 to TRBJ1-5; D may be TRBD1 (6 bases). This CDR3 spans 15 amino acids. From germline, CDR1 is DFQATT and CDR2 SNEGSKA (reference sequence). V was clipped by 1 base and J by 0 bases, with 10 bases between them. Here the CDR3 reads CSARVGTFSNQPQHF. CDR3 DNA: TGCAGTGCTAGAGTAGGGACATTTAGCAATCAGCCCCAGCATTTT.

This clonotype was seen a handful of times. V and J are TRBV6-6 and TRBJ2-3; 12 bases align to TRBD1. The germline V gene has CDR1 MNHNY and CDR2 SVGAGI (reference sequence). V trimming: 6 bases; J trimming: 7 bases; junction bases outside the gene matches: 8. The CDR3 totals 15 residues. Here the CDR3 reads CASSDGTGGKNTQYF. The CDR3 coding sequence is TGTGCCAGCAGCGACGGGACAGGGGGCAAAAATACGCAGTATTTT.

In this sample, this clonotype turned up many times. The chain recombines TRBV12-3 or TRBV12-4 with TRBJ2-3; the D gene is possibly TRBD2 (5 bases). This CDR3 region has 15 residues. Between the trimmed V and J ends, which lost 4 bases and 2 bases, there was a span of 13 bases. CDR3 nucleotides: TGTGCCAGCAGTTCCCGGACTGTATCCACAGATACGCAGTATTTT. Protein: CASSSRTVSTDTQYF.

This clonotype was observed a few times. CDR3 residues: CASSLVDLVTGELFF. In DNA form, the CDR3 reads TGTGCCAGCAGCTTAGTAGACCTCGTCACCGGGGAGCTGTTTTTT. The chain is built from TRBV11-2 and TRBJ2-2; D gene uncertain. The V end lost 1 base, the J end lost 4 bases, and 10 bases lay between the germline ends. The CDR3 consists of 15 residues. From germline, CDR1 is SGHAT and CDR2 FQNNGV.

The rearrangement joins TRBV6-2 or TRBV6-3 to TRBJ1-1; TRBD1 is a possible D gene (5 bases). The V gene lost 5 bases and the J gene lost 4 bases, with 14 bases spanning the gap. CDR1 is MNHEY, CDR2 SVGEGT, per germline. This CDR3 contains 14 residues. CDR3 nucleotides: TGTGCCAGCAGTACCTTAGTAGGGGCCACTGAAGCTTTCTTT. As protein: CASSTLVGATEAFF.

The chain joins TRBV12-3 or TRBV12-4 to TRBJ2-5; D ambiguous. Trimming took 8 bases from V and 6 from J, leaving 13 bases between them. The CDR3 is 12 amino acids. The CDR3, as DNA: TGTGCCAGCTCCCGGGTCCTCAAGACCCAGTACTTC. Encoded protein: CASSRVLKTQYF.

This clonotype turned up a few times. This chain uses TRBV4-3 with TRBJ2-2; D is possibly TRBD2 (5 bases). The ends were cut back, 4 bases at V and 6 bases at J, with 9 bases in the middle. Germline assignment: CDR1 LGHNA and CDR2 YSLEER. This CDR3 contains 13 residues. This CDR3 reads CASSPGVAGELFF. The CDR3 nucleotides are TGCGCCAGCAGCCCCGGGGTTGCCGGGGAGCTGTTTTTT.

The J gene is TRBJ2-7, the V gene TRBV5-6, with 8 bases lining up with TRBD1. V lost 4 bases, J lost 0 bases, and 6 bases stayed unmatched. The CDR3 contains 15 residues. Germline CDR1 and CDR2: SGHDT and YYEEEE. CDR3 nucleotide sequence: TGTGCCAGCAGCATGTCAGGGGGCCTCTCCTACGAGCAGTACTTC. Protein: CASSMSGGLSYEQYF.

This clonotype has more than one count but fewer than ten. The chain recombines TRBV12-3 or TRBV12-4 with TRBJ2-5, with TRBD1 as a possible D gene (6 bases). V lost 5 bases to trimming and J lost 3 bases, with 16 bases between them. The CDR3 has 15 amino acids. The CDR3 DNA is TGTGCCAGCAGTACCGGGACACGTGACGAAGAGACCCAGTACTTC. This encodes CASSTGTRDEETQYF.

V usage is TRBV11-1 and J usage is TRBJ2-1; possible D gene TRBD1, 6 bases. There are 13 residues in the CDR3. CDR1 SGHAT and CDR2 FQDESV come from the germline V gene (reference sequence). V was pared by 10 bases and J by 8 bases, with 18 bases between. CDR3: CAIGQTGFDEQFF. The CDR3 DNA follows: TGTGCCATCGGACAGACGGGGTTCGATGAGCAGTTCTTC.

The rearrangement links TRBV2 to TRBJ2-7; 8 bases match TRBD1. The CDR3 is 16 residues long. The germline gives CDR1 SNHLY, CDR2 FYNNEI. Trimming removed 6 bases from V and 3 bases from J; junction bases left unmatched: 13. CDR3 sequence: CASRDPSGGIVYEQYF. Here the CDR3 DNA reads TGTGCCAGCAGGGACCCCTCAGGGGGCATTGTCTACGAGCAGTACTTC. Full variable domain (rest looked up from reference TRBV2 and TRBJ2-7): EPEVTQTPSHQVTQMGQEVILRCVPISNHLYFYWYRQILGQKVEFLVSFYNNEISEKSEIFDDQFSVERPDGSNFTLKIRSTKLEDSAMYFCASRDPSGGIVYEQYFGPGTRLTVT.

CDR3 residues: CASSSGRDTEAFF. The CDR3 DNA is TGTGCCAGCAGCTCCGGGAGGGACACTGAAGCTTTCTTT. V is TRBV5-8 and J is TRBJ1-1; D not certain. This CDR3 region has 13 residues. Germline CDR1 reads SGHTS; CDR2 reads YDEGEE. The V end lost 3 bases, the J end lost 3 bases, and 9 bases lay between the germline ends.

The genes are TRBV6-5 and TRBJ2-7; 16 nucleotides match TRBD2. Germline V gene lookup returns CDR1 MNHEY and CDR2 SVGAGI. This CDR3 is 18 amino acids long. With V trimmed by 0 bases and J by 7 bases, 9 bases remained unmatched. The CDR3 region has the DNA TGTGCCAGCAGTTACTCGGGGACTAGCGGGAGGGATCGTAGGGAGCAGTACTTC. Encoded protein: CASSYSGTSGRDRREQYF.

This clonotype has more than one count but fewer than ten. The rearrangement uses TRBV4-1 and TRBJ1-1; 7 bases agree with TRBD1. Germline CDR1 MGHRA, CDR2 YSYEKL. CDR3 length: 14 residues. The V and J ends lost 4 bases and 4 bases, in that order; junction bases with no gene match: 6. The CDR3 DNA follows: TGCGCCAGCAGCCTTCCAGGGGGAGTCACTGAAGCTTTCTTT. Residues: CASSLPGGVTEAFF.

This chain joins TRBV9 and TRBJ2-1; 12 bases agree with TRBD2. With 3 bases clipped from V and 8 bases from J, the junction kept 9 bases outside the gene matches. Germline loops: CDR1 SGDLS, CDR2 YYNGEE. This CDR3 has 16 residues. For the CDR3, the DNA is TGTGCCAGCAGCGCGCCCCTAGCGGGAGGGCCTTATGAGCAGTTCTTC. Protein sequence: CASSAPLAGGPYEQFF. Supplemented by reference TRBV9 and TRBJ2-1, the full variable domain reads DSGVTQTPKHLITATGQRVTLRCSPRSGDLSVYWYQQSLDQGLQFLIQYYNGEERAKGNILERFSAQQFPDLHSELNLSSLELGDSALYFCASSAPLAGGPYEQFFGPGTRLTVL.